Sequencing of this T cell receptor (beta chain) was carried out in a study of blood T cell repertoires in COVID-19. Whole-study context: Spain, Italy and the United States supplied samples that represented acute and convalescent COVID-19. PBMCs, B-cell-depleted T cells, or T cells provided the cDNA or gDNA that made up the material.

The study assigned cohorts using participant-reported clinical history. The repertoire was sequenced with immunoSEQ multiplex PCR; TCRdb's copy has only in-frame clones and lacks some. The sample includes hundreds of thousands of clones, 86% of them seen just once. The ends lost 0 bases at V and 0 bases at J; junction bases unmatched: 2. This CDR3 region has 15 residues. Germline lookup yields CDR1 SGHRS and CDR2 YFSETQ. Sequences were obtained from PBMCs or T cells enriched from blood (not recorded which). The V and J genes are TRBV5-1 and TRBJ1-2; TRBD1 agrees at 7 bases. The receptor comes from a woman aged 40 to 50 with acute COVID-19. In DNA, the CDR3 is TGCGCCAGCAGCTTGGGCGGGACAGCTAACTATGGCTACACCTTC. It specifies CASSLGGTANYGYTF.